This T cell receptor (beta chain) was identified in a study of tumor and adjacent non-tumor tissue in lung cancer. In the study overall: Stage I to III disease affected ten to eleven men and roughly five women aged about 31 to 85.

No cell sorting was done before RNA was extracted from the tissue. The normal lung tissue was taken more than 3 cm from the tumor edge. A modified ARM-PCR protocol with three rounds of nested PCR amplified TCRbeta. Via MiXCR, TCRdb re-called the multiplex PCR reads, giving one row per CDR3 protein. The table records more than 55,000 distinct CDR3 sequences, roughly three quarters of them present only once. This CDR3 contains 13 residues. Germline V gene sequence: CDR1 SQVTM, CDR2 ANQGSEA. The germline V and J ends were trimmed by 3 bases and 6 bases, with 15 bases remaining between them. The origin of this receptor is a man aged 55-75 years with non-small cell lung cancer. The specimen was distant non-tumor lung tissue. This sequence joins TRBV29-1 and TRBJ2-7; perhaps TRBD2 as D (5 bases). CDR3 bases: TGCAGCGTTGATAGCGACCCCTCATTCGAGCAGTACTTC. Its protein product is CSVDSDPSFEQYF.